These 3 T cell receptor beta chains were all obtained from the same sample, sequenced in a study of blood T cell repertoires in COVID-19. Produced via immunoSEQ multiplex PCR; TCRdb's table is partial and in-frame only. The sample holds roughly 200,000 clones, 81% seen once. The sequencing input was peripheral blood. The receptors were gathered from a woman at least 80 years old with acute or convalescent COVID-19.

V and J are TRBV5-1 and TRBJ1-1; D possibly corresponds to TRBD1 (5 bases). Germline assignment: CDR1 SGHRS and CDR2 YFSETQ. The CDR3 loop spans 16 amino acids. Trimming left V 0 bases short and J 1 base short, with 13 bases between. In DNA, the CDR3 is TGCGCCAGCAGCTTGGGCGGGGGAGAGTCGAACACTGAAGCTTTCTTT. Translation: CASSLGGGESNTEAFF. The whole variable domain, filled in from reference TRBV5-1 and TRBJ1-1, reads KAGVTQTPRYLIKTRGQQVTLSCSPISGHRSVSWYQQTPGQGLQFLFEYFSETQRNKGNFPGRFSGRQFSNSRSEMNVSTLELGDSALYLCASSLGGGESNTEAFFGQGTRLTVV.

This chain uses TRBV9 with TRBJ2-5; TRBD2 aligns across 14 bases. V was clipped by 3 bases and J by 5 bases; unmatched bases: 6. CDR1 is SGDLS and CDR2 is YYNGEE in the germline V gene. CDR3 length: 16 residues. CDR3 sequence: CASSARGLAGDETQYF. The CDR3 nucleotides are TGTGCCAGCAGCGCAAGGGGACTAGCGGGGGACGAGACCCAGTACTTC.

The chain links TRBV27 to TRBJ2-5; 8 positions match TRBD1. The germline V gene encodes CDR1 MNHEY and CDR2 SMNVEV (reference sequence). The CDR3 loop spans 15 amino acids. V was pared by 6 bases and J by 5 bases, with 11 bases of the junction left unmatched. The CDR3 is CASSTQDRGWETQYF. The CDR3 nucleotides are TGTGCCAGCAGCACCCAAGACAGGGGCTGGGAGACCCAGTACTTC.